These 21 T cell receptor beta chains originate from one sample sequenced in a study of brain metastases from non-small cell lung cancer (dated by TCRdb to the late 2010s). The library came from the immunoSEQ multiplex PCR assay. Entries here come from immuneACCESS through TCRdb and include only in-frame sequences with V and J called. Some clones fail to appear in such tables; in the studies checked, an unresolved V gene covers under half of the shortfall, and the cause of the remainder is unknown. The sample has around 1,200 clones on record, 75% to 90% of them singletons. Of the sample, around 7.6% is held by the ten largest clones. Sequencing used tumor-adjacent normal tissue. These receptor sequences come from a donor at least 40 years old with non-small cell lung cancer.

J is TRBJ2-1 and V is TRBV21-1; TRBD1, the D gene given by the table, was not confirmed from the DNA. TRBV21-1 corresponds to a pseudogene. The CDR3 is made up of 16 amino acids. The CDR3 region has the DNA TGTGCCAGCAGCAAAGCTGGCAAACCCTCCTACAATGAGCAGTTCTTC. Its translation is CASSKAGKPSYNEQFF.

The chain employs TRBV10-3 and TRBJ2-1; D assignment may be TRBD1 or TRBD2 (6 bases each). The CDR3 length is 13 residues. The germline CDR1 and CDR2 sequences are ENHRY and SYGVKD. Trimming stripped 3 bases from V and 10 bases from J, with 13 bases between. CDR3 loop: CAISESWGAEQFF. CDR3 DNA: TGTGCCATCAGTGAATCGTGGGGGGCGGAGCAGTTCTTC.

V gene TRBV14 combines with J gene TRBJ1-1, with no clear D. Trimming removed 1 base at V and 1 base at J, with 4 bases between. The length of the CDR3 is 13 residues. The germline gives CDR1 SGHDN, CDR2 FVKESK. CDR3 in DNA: TGTGCCAGCAGCCAAGTCTGGAACACTGAAGCTTTCTTT. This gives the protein CASSQVWNTEAFF.

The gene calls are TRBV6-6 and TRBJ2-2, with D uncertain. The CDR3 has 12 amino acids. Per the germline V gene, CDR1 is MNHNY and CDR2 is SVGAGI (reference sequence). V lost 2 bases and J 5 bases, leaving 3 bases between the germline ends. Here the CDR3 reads CASSYATGELFF. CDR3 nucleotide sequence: TGTGCCAGCAGTTACGCGACCGGGGAGCTGTTTTTT.

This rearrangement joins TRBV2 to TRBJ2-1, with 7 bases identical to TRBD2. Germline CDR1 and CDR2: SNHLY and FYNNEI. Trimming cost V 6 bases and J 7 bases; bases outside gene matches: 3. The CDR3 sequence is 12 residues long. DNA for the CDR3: TGTGCCAGCAGGGCTAGCGGTAATGAGCAGTTCTTC. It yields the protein CASRASGNEQFF.

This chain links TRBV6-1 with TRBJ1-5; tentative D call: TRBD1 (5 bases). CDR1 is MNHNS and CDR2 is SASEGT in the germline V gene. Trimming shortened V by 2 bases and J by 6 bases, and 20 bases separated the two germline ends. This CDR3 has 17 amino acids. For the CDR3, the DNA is TGTGCCAGCAGTGAAAAGGTGGTGGGGCCGGGGGTTCAGCCCCAGCATTTT. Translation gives CASSEKVVGPGVQPQHF.

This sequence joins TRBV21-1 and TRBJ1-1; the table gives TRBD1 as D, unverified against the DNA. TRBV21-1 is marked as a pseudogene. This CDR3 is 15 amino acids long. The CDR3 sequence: CASSGPGHLNTEAFF. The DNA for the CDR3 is TGTGCCAGCAGCGGACCGGGACACCTGAACACTGAAGCTTTCTTT.

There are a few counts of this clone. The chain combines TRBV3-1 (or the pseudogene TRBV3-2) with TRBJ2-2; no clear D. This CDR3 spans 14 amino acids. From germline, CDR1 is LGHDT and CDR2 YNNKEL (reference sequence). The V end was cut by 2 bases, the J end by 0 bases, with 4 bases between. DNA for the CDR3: TGTGCCAGCAGCCAACGGCCGAACACCGGGGAGCTGTTTTTT. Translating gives CASSQRPNTGELFF.

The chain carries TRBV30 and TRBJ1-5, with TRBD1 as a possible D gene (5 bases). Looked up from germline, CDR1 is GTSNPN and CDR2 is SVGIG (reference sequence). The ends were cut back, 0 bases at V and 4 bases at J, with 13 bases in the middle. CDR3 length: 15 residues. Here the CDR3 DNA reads TGTGCCTGGAGTGTGGGGGAGCCAGGAAATCAGCCCCAGCATTTT. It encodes CAWSVGEPGNQPQHF.

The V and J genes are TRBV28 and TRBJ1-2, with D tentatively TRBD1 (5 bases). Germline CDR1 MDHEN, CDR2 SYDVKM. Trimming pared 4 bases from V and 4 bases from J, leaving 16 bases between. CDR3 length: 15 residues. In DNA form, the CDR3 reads TGTGCCAGCAGTTCCCCCGGGACCCTCAGCTATGGCTACACCTTC. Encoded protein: CASSSPGTLSYGYTF.

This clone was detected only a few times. In nucleotides, the CDR3 is TGTGCCAGCAGCCGGACAGGAAATAACTATGGCTACACCTTC. This codes for CASSRTGNNYGYTF. This rearrangement joins TRBV7-2 to TRBJ1-2; 7 positions agree with TRBD1. There are 14 residues in the CDR3. The V gene end was trimmed by 5 bases and the J gene end by 1 base; junction bases not matched to a gene: 4. Germline V gives CDR1 SGHTA, CDR2 FQGNSA. Together with reference TRBV7-2 and TRBJ1-2, the CDR3 gives the full variable domain: GAGVSQSPSNKVTEKGKDVELRCDPISGHTALYWYRQSLGQGLEFLIYFQGNSAPDKSGLPSDRFSAERTGGSVSTLTIQRTQQEDSAVYLCASSRTGNNYGYTFGSGTRLTVV.

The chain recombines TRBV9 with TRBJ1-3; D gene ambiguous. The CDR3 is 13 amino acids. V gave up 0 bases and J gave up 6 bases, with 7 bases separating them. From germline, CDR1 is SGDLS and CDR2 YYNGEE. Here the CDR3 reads CASSVGFKNTIYF. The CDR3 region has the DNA TGTGCCAGCAGCGTAGGGTTTAAAAACACCATATATTTT.

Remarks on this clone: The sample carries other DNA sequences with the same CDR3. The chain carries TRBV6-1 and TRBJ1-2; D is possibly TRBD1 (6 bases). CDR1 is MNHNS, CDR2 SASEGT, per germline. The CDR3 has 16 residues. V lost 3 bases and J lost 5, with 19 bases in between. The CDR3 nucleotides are TGTGCCAGCAGTGAGACCGTGGTACAGGGCCGATATGGCTACACCTTC. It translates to CASSETVVQGRYGYTF.

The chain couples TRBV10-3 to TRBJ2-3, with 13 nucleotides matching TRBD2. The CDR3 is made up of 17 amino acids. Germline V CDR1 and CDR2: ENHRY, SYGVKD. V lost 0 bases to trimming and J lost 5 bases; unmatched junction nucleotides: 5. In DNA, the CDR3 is TGTGCCATCAGTGAGTCGGGACTAGCGGGGCTCAAAGATACGCAGTATTTT. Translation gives CAISESGLAGLKDTQYF.

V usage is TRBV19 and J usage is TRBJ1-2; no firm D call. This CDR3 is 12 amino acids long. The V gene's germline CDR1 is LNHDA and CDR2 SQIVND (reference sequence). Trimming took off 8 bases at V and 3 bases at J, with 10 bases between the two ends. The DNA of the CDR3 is TGTGCCAGTGCCGAATCTGACTATGGCTACACCTTC. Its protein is CASAESDYGYTF. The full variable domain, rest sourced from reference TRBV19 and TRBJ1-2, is DGGITQSPKYLFRKEGQNVTLSCEQNLNHDAMYWYRQDPGQGLRLIYYSQIVNDFQKGDIAEGYSVSREKKESFPLTVTSAQKNPTAFYLCASAESDYGYTFGSGTRLTVV.

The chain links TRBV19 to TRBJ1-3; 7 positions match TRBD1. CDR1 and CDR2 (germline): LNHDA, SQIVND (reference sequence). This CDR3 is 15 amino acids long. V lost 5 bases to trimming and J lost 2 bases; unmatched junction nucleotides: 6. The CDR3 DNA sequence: TGTGCCAGTAGTCCGACCACAGGGGCTGGAAACACCATATATTTT. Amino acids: CASSPTTGAGNTIYF.

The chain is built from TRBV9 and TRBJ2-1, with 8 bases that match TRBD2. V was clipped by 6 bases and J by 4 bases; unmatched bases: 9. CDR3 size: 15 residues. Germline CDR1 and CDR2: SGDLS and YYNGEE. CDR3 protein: CASNAGASGYNEQFF. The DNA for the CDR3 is TGTGCCAGCAACGCTGGGGCTAGCGGGTACAATGAGCAGTTCTTC.

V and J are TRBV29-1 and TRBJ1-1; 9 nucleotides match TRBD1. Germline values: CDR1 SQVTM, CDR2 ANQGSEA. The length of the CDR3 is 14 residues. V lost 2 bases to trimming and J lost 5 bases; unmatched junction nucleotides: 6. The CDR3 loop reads CSVEQDRGVTEAFF. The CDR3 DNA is TGCAGCGTTGAACAGGACAGGGGAGTAACTGAAGCTTTCTTT.

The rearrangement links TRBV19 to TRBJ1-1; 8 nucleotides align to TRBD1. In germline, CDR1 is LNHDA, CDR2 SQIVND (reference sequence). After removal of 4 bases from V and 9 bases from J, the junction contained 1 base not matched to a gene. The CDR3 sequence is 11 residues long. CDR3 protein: CASSRTGKAFF. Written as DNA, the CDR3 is TGTGCCAGTAGTAGGACAGGGAAAGCTTTCTTT.

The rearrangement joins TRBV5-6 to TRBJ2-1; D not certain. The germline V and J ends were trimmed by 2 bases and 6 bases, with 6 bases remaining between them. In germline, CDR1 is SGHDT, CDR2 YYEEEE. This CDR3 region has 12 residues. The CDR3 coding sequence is TGTGCCAGCAGCTTAAGAGTCAATGAGCAGTTCTTC. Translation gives CASSLRVNEQFF.

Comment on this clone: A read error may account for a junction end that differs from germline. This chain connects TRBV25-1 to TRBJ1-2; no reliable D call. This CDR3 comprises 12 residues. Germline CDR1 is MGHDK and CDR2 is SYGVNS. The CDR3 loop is CTSSEFFLGYTF. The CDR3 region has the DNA TGTACCAGCAGTGAATTTTTCTTGGGCTACACCTTC.